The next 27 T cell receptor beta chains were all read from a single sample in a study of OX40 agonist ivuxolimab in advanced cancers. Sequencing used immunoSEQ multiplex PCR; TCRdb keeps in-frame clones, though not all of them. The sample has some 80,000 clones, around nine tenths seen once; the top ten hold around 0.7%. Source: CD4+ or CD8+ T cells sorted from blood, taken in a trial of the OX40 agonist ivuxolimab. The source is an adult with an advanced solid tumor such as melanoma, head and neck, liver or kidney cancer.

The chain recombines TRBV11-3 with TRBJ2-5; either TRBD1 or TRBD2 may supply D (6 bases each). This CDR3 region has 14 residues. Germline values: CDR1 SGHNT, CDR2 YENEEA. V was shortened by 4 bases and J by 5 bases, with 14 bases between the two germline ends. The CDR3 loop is CASSSGGFDETQYF. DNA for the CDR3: TGTGCCAGCAGCTCCGGGGGCTTTGACGAGACCCAGTACTTC. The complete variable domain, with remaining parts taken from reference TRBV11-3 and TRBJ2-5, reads EAGVVQSPRYKIIEKKQPVAFWCNPISGHNTLYWYLQNLGQGPELLIRYENEEAVDDSQLPKDRFSAERLKGVDSTLKIQPAELGDSAVYLCASSSGGFDETQYFGPGTRLLVL.

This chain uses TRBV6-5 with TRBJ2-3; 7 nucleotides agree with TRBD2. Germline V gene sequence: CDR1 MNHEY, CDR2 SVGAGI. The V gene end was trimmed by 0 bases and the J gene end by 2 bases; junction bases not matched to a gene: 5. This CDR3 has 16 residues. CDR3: CASSYSLAGLTDTQYF. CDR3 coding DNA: TGTGCCAGCAGTTACTCGTTAGCGGGCCTCACAGATACGCAGTATTTT.

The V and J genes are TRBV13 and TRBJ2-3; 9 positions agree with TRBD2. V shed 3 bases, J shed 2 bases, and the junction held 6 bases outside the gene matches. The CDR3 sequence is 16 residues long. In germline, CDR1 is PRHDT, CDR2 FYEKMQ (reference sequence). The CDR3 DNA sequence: TGTGCCAGCAGCTTCGACGCGGGGGGGGTCACAGATACGCAGTATTTT. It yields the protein CASSFDAGGVTDTQYF.

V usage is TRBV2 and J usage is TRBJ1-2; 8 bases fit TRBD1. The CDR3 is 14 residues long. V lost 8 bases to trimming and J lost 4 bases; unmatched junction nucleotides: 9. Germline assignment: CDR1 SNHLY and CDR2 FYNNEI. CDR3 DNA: TGTGCCAGCCTTGGGGACAGGAGATCCTATGGCTACACCTTC. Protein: CASLGDRRSYGYTF.

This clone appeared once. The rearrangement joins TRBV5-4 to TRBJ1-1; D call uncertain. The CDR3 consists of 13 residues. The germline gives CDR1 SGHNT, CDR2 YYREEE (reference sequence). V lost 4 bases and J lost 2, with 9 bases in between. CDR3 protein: CASSPLTNTEAFF. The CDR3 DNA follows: TGTGCCAGCAGCCCATTGACTAACACTGAAGCTTTCTTT.

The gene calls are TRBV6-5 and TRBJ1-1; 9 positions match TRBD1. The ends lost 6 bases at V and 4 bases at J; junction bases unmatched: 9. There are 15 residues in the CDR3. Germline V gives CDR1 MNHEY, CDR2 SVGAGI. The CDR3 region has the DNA TGTGCCAGCAGAAATACAGGGGGCGCGGGCACTGAAGCTTTCTTT. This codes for CASRNTGGAGTEAFF.

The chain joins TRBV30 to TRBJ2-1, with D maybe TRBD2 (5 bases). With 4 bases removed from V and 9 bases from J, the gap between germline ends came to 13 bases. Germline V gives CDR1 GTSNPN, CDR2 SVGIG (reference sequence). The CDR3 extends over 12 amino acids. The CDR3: CAWTPGRGEQFF. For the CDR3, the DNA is TGTGCCTGGACCCCAGGACGGGGTGAGCAGTTCTTC.

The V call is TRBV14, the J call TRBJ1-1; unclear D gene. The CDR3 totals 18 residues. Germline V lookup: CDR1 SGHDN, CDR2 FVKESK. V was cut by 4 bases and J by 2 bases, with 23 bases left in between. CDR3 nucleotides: TGTGCCAGCAGCCCTAATTCGGCGATTAGAGGACTAAACACTGAAGCTTTCTTT. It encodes CASSPNSAIRGLNTEAFF.

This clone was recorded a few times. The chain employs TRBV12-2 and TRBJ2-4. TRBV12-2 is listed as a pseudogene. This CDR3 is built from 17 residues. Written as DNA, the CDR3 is TGTGCAAGTCGCTCCCCAGGACCCCCGGAAGCCAAAAACATTCAGTACTTC. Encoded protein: CASRSPGPPEAKNIQYF.

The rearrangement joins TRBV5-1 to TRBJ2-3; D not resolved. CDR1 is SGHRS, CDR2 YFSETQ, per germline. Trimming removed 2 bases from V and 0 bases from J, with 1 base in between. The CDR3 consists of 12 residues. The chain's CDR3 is CASSFSTDTQYF. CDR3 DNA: TGCGCCAGCAGCTTTAGCACAGATACGCAGTATTTT.

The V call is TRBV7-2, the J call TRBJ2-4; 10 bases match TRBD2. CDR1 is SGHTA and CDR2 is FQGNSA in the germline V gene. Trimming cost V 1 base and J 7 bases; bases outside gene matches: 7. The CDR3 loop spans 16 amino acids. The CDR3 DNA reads TGTGCCAGCAGCTTAGGGAGCGGGGGGGTCGGGAACATTCAGTACTTC. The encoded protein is CASSLGSGGVGNIQYF.

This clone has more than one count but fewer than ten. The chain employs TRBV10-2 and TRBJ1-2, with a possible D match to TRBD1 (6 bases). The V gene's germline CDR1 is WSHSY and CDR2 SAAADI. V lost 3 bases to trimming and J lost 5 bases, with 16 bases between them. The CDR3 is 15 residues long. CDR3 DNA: TGCGCCAGCAGTGATTTACAGGGTACTGGATATGGCTACACCTTC. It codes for CASSDLQGTGYGYTF.

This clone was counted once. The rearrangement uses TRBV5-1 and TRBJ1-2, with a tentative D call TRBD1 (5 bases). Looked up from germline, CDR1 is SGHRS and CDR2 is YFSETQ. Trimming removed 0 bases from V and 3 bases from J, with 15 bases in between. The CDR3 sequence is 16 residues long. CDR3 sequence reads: CASSLAGQGQYYGYTF. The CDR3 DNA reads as TGCGCCAGCAGCTTGGCCGGGCAGGGCCAGTACTATGGCTACACCTTC. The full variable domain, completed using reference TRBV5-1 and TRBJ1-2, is KAGVTQTPRYLIKTRGQQVTLSCSPISGHRSVSWYQQTPGQGLQFLFEYFSETQRNKGNFPGRFSGRQFSNSRSEMNVSTLELGDSALYLCASSLAGQGQYYGYTFGSGTRLTVV.

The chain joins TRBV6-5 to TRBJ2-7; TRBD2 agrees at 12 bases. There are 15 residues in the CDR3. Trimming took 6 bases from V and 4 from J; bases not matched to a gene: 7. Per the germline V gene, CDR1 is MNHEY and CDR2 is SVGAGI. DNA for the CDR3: TGTGCCAGCAGCTCCCTAGCGGGAGGGCCATACGAGCAGTACTTC. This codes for CASSSLAGGPYEQYF.

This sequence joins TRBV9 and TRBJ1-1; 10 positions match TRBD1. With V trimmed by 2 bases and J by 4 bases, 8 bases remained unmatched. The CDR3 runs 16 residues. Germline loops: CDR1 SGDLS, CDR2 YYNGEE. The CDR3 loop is CASSVTGTGVSTEAFF. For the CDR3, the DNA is TGTGCCAGCAGCGTCACCGGGACAGGGGTCTCCACTGAAGCTTTCTTT.

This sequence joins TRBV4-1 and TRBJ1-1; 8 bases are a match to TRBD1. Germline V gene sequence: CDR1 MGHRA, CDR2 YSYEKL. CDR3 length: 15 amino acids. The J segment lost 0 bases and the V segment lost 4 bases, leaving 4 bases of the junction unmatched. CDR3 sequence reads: CASSLGQGMNTEAFF. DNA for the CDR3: TGCGCCAGCAGCCTCGGACAGGGAATGAACACTGAAGCTTTCTTT.

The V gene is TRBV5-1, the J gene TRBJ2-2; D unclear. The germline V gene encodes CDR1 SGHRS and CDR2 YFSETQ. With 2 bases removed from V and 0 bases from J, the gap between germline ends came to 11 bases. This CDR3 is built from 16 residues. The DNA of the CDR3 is TGCGCCAGCAGCTTACTGGGCCCAGCGAACACCGGGGAGCTGTTTTTT. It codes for CASSLLGPANTGELFF. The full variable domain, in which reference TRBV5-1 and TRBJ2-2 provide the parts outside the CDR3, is KAGVTQTPRYLIKTRGQQVTLSCSPISGHRSVSWYQQTPGQGLQFLFEYFSETQRNKGNFPGRFSGRQFSNSRSEMNVSTLELGDSALYLCASSLLGPANTGELFFGEGSRLTVL.

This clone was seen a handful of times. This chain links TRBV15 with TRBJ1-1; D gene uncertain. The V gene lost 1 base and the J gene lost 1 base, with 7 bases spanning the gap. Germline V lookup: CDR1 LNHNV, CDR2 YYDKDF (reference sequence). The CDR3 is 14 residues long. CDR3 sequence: CATSRVGPNTEAFF. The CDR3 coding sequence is TGTGCCACCAGCAGAGTTGGGCCGAACACTGAAGCTTTCTTT.

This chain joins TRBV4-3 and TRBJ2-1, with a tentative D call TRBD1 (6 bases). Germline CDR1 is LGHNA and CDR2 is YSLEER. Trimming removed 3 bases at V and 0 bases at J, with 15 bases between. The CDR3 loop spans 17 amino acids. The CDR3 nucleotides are TGCGCCAGCAGCCAGAACCCGCAGGGGAGCTCCTACAATGAGCAGTTCTTC. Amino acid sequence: CASSQNPQGSSYNEQFF.

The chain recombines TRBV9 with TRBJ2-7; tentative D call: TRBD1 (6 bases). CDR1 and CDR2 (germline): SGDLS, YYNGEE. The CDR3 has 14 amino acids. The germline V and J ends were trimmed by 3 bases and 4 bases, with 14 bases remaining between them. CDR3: CASSAAGTPYEQYF. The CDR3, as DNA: TGTGCCAGCAGCGCGGCCGGGACACCGTACGAGCAGTACTTC.

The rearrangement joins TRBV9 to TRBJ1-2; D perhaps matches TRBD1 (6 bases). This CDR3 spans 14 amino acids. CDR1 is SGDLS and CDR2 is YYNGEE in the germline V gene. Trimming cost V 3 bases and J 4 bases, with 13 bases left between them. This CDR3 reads CASSGQGLGYGYTF. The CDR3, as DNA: TGTGCCAGCAGCGGTCAGGGGCTGGGCTATGGCTACACCTTC.

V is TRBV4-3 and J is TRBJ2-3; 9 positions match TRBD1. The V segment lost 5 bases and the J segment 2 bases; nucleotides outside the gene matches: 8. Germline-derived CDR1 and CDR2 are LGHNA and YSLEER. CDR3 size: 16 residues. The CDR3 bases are TGCGCCAGCAGCAACTGGGACAGGGCCCCCACAGATACGCAGTATTTT. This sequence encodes CASSNWDRAPTDTQYF.

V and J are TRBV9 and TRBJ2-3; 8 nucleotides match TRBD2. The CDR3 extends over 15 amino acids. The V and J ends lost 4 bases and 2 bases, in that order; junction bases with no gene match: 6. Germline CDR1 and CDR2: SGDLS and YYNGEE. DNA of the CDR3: TGTGCCAGCAGCTTTCGACTAGCGTTCACAGATACGCAGTATTTT. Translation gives CASSFRLAFTDTQYF.

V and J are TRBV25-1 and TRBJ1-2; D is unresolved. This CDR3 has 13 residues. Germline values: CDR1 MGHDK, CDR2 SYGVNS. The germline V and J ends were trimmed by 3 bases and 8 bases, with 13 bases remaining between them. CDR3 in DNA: TGTGCCAGCAGTGACGCAACAACTTGGGGCTACACCTTC. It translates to CASSDATTWGYTF.

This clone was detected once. The CDR3, as DNA: TGTGCCAGCTCACCCTCATCGGTTCTACAGCTAGAAAAACTGTTTTTT. Its protein is CASSPSSVLQLEKLFF. The chain couples TRBV18 to TRBJ1-4, with D unclear. The CDR3 is 16 residues long. Germline lookup yields CDR1 KGHSH and CDR2 LQKENI. V shed 3 bases and J shed 8 bases, with 19 bases lying between them. Using reference TRBV18 and TRBJ1-4 for the parts outside the CDR3, the full variable domain is NAGVMQNPRHLVRRRGQEARLRCSPMKGHSHVYWYRQLPEEGLKFMVYLQKENIIDESGMPKERFSAEFPKEGPSILRIQQVVRGDSAAYFCASSPSSVLQLEKLFFGSGTQLSVL.

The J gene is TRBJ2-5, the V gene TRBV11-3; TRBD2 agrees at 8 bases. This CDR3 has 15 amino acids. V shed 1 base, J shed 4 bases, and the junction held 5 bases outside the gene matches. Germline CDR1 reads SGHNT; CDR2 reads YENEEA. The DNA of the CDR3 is TGTGCCAGCAGCTTAGGAAGTACTAGCGGAGAGACCCAGTACTTC. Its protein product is CASSLGSTSGETQYF.

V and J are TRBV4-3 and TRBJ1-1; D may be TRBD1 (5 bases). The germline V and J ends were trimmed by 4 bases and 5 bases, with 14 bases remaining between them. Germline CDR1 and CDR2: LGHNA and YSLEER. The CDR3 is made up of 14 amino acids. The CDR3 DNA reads TGCGCCAGCAGCCTGGGACGGGGAGGTACTGAAGCTTTCTTT. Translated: CASSLGRGGTEAFF.